This T cell receptor beta chain was documented in a study of T cell repertoires in cytomegalovirus infection. Background on the study: A matching HLA type, together with CMV infection, was signaled by public TCR beta signatures.

MiXCR was run by TCRdb on the reads, yielding one entry per CDR3 protein. The data contain around 300,000 distinct CDR3 sequences, 9% to 9.5% of them singletons. The germline V gene encodes CDR1 SGHNT and CDR2 YYREEE (reference sequence). CDR3 length equals 16 residues. V dropped 4 bases and J dropped 5 bases, with 21 bases sitting between them. The source material was PBMCs. The TCR comes from a human donor in good health (CMV status not recorded). Some clones in this sample may be carry-over from other donors' samples. The chain recombines TRBV5-4 with TRBJ2-5; no reliable D call. The DNA of the CDR3 is TGTGCCAGCAGCCACCTAGACTGGGCAGGAAGGGAGACCCAGTACTTC. This codes for CASSHLDWAGRETQYF.